The T cell receptor (beta chain) described here comes from a study of OX40 agonist ivuxolimab in advanced cancers. Looking at the study overall: Of the patients, three showed partial responses, one with hepatocellular carcinoma and two with cutaneous melanoma.

Regarding the study as a whole: CD4+ and CD8+ blood T cells expanded clonally by week 6 at 0.1 to 3.0 mg/kg. Researchers report that CD8+ T cells had, on average, more expanded clones than CD4+.

Repertoires were generated with immunoSEQ multiplex PCR, while TCRdb's copy carries only in-frame clones and drops some. The data contain tens of thousands of clones, around 93% of them singletons. A note on this clone: Its specificity is unknown.

CDR3 size: 13 residues. The trim removed 2 bases at V and 5 bases at J, leaving 2 bases unmatched. Germline V gene data show CDR1 as SGDLS and CDR2 as YYNGEE. The sequence derives from an adult with an advanced solid tumor such as melanoma, head and neck, liver or kidney cancer. The material was CD4+ or CD8+ T cells sorted from blood, obtained in a trial of the OX40 agonist ivuxolimab. This rearrangement joins TRBV9 to TRBJ2-5; TRBD1 matches 8 bases. The CDR3 spells CASSVDRAETQYF. CDR3 bases: TGTGCCAGCAGCGTGGACAGGGCGGAGACCCAGTACTTC.